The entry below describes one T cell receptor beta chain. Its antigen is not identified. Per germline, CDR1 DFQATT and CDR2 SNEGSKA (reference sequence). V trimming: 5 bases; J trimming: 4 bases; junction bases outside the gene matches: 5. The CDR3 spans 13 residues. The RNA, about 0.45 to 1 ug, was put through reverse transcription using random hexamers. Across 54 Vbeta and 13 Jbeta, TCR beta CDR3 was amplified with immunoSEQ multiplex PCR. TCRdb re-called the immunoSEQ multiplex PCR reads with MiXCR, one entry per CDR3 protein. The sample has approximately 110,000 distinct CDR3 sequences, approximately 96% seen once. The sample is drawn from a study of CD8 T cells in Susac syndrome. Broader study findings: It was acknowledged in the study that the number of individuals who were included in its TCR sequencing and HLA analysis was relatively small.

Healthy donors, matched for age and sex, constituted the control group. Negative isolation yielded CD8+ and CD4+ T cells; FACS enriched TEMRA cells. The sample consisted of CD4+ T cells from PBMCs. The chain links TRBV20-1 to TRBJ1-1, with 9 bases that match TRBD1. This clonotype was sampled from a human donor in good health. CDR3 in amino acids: CSAGGQGITEAFF. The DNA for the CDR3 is TGCAGTGCTGGGGGACAGGGCATCACTGAAGCTTTCTTT.